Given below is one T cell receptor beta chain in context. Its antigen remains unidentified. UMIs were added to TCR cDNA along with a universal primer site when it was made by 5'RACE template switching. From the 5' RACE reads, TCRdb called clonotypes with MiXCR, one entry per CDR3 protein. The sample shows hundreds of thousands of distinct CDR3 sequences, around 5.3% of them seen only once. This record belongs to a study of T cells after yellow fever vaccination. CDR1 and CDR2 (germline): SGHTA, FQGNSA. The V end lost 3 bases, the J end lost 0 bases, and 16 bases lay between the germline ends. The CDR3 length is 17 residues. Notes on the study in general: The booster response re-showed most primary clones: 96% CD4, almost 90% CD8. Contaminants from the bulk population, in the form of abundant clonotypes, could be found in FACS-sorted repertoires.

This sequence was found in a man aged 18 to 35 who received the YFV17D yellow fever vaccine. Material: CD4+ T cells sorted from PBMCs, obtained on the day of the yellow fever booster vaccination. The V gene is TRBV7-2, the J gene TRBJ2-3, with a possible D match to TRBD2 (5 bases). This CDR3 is CASSFPPLAASTDTQYF. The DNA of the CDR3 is TGTGCCAGCAGCTTCCCCCCCCTAGCTGCTAGCACAGATACGCAGTATTTT.